The present T cell receptor (beta chain) was sequenced within a study of T cells after yellow fever vaccination. This clonotype was detected a few times. V was trimmed by 2 bases and J by 3 bases, leaving 16 bases between them. CDR1 and CDR2 from the germline V gene are MNHEY and SVGEGT. The CDR3 totals 17 residues. Each CDR3 protein gets one entry after TCRdb re-called the 5' RACE reads with MiXCR. The sample shows 500,000 to 650,000 distinct CDR3 sequences, less than 20% of them seen only once. This chain connects TRBV6-2 or TRBV6-3 to TRBJ1-4; weak D call: TRBD1 (5 bases). Material: PBMCs, obtained less than 6 days after the first yellow fever vaccination. The clonotype originates from a man younger than 35 who received the YFV17D yellow fever vaccine. CDR3 DNA sequence: TGTGCCAGCAGTTACCCCCCCGGGGGTGGACCTAATGAAAAACTGTTTTTT. Its protein is CASSYPPGGGPNEKLFF.